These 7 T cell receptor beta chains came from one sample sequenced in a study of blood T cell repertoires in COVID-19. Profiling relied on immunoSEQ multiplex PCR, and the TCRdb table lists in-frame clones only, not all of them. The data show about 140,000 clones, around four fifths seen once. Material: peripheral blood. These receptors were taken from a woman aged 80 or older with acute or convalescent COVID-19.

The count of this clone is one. CDR3 sequence reads: CASSLPSTANYGYTF. CDR3 coding DNA: TGCGCCAGCAGCTTGCCCTCGACAGCGAACTATGGCTACACCTTC. The V gene is TRBV5-1, the J gene TRBJ1-2; tentative D call: TRBD1 (5 bases). Trimming took off 1 base at V and 2 bases at J, with 12 bases between the two ends. CDR3 size: 15 residues. Germline V gene sequence: CDR1 SGHRS, CDR2 YFSETQ.

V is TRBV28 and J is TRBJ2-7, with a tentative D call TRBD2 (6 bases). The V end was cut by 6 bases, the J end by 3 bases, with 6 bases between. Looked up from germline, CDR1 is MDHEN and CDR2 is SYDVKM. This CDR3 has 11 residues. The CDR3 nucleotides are TGTGCCAGCAGGGACTACTACGAGCAGTACTTC. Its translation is CASRDYYEQYF.

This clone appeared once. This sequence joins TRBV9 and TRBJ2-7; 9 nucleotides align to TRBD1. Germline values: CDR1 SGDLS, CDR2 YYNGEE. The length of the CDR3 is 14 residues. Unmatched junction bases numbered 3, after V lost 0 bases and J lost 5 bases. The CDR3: CASSVGDRDNEQYF. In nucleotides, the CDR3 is TGTGCCAGCAGCGTAGGGGACAGGGACAACGAGCAGTACTTC.

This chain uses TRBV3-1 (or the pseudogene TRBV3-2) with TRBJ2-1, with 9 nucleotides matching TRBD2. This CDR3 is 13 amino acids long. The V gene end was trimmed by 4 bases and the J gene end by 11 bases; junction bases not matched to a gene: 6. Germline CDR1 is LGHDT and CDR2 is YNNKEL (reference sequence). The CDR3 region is CASSRYTSGQQFF. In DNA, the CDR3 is TGTGCCAGCAGCCGCTACACTAGCGGGCAGCAGTTCTTC.

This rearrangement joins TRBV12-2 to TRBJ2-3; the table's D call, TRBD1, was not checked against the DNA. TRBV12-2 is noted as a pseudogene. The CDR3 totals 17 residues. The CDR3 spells CASRPTTETGPGDTQYF. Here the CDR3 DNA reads TGTGCAAGTCGCCCTACAACTGAGACAGGGCCAGGAGATACGCAGTATTTT.

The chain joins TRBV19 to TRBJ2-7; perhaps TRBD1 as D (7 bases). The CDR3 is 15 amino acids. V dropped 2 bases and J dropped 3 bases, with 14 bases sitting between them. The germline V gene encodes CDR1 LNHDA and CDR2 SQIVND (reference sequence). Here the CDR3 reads CASSISTGRYYEQYF. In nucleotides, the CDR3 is TGTGCCAGTAGTATATCGACAGGGAGGTACTACGAGCAGTACTTC.

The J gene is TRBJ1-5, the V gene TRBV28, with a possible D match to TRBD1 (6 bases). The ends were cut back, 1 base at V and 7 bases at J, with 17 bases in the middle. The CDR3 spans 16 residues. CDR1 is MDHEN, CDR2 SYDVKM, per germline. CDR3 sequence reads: CASSLSGGQGGQPQHF. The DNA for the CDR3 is TGTGCCAGCAGTTTATCGGGGGGGCAGGGTGGCCAGCCCCAGCATTTT.